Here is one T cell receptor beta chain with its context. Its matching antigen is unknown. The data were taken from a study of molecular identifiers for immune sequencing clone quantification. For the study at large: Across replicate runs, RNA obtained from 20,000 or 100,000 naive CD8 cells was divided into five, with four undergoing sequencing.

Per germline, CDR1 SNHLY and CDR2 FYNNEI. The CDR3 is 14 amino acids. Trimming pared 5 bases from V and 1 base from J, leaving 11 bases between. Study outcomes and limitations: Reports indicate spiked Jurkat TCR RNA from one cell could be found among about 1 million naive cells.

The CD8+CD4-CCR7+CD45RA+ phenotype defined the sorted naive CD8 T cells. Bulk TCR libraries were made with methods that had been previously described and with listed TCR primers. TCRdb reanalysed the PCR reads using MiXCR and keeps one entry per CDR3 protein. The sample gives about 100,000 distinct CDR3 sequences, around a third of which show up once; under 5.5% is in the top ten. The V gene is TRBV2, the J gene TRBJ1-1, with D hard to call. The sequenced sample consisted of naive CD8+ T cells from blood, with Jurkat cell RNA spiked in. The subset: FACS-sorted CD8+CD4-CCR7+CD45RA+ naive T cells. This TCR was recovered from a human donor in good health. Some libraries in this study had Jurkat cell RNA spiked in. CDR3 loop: CASSFWAPNTEAFF. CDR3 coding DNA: TGTGCCAGCAGTTTTTGGGCCCCGAACACTGAAGCTTTCTTT.